The 13 T cell receptor beta chains below come from one sample, sequenced in a study of CD8 T cells in ankylosing spondylitis. TCRdb itself ran the 5' RACE reads through MiXCR, one entry per CDR3 protein. This table has about 180,000 distinct CDR3 sequences, just over 9.5% appearing once. Specimen: blood, either unsorted or a sorted T cell fraction (not recorded which). The receptors here all came from a female donor with ankylosing spondylitis or in good health (not recorded which).

This clonotype has a handful of counts. This chain uses TRBV2 with TRBJ2-3, with D tentatively TRBD2 (7 bases). CDR3 length: 12 amino acids. Trimming shortened V by 7 bases and J by 4 bases, and 9 bases separated the two germline ends. The germline gives CDR1 SNHLY, CDR2 FYNNEI. The CDR3: CASKGGADTQYF. CDR3 sequence (DNA): TGTGCCAGCAAAGGGGGGGCAGATACGCAGTATTTT.

This clonotype has more than one count but fewer than ten. This chain links TRBV6-2 or TRBV6-3 with TRBJ2-7; 9 bases map to TRBD2. V dropped 4 bases and J dropped 2; count of bases not matched to a gene: 3. Per the germline V gene, CDR1 is MNHEY and CDR2 is SVGEGT. This CDR3 is 14 amino acids long. The CDR3 region has the DNA TGTGCCAGCAGTTTTAGCGGGAGAACCTACGAGCAGTACTTC. As protein: CASSFSGRTYEQYF.

The rearrangement joins TRBV7-9 to TRBJ2-3, with 7 bases identical to TRBD1. Losses at the gene ends were 1 base for V and 4 bases for J; bases not matched to a gene: 5. CDR1 and CDR2 from the germline V gene are SEHNR and FQNEAQ (reference sequence). The CDR3 runs 15 residues. CDR3: CASSLVGQGADTQYF. In DNA, the CDR3 is TGTGCCAGCAGCTTAGTAGGTCAGGGGGCAGATACGCAGTATTTT.

This clonotype was seen more than once but under ten times. The chain links TRBV11-2 to TRBJ2-7, with D perhaps matching TRBD2 (7 bases). Trimming cost V 0 bases and J 2 bases, with 11 bases left between them. The CDR3 covers 15 residues. The V gene's germline CDR1 is SGHAT and CDR2 FQNNGV. CDR3: CASSLDRGGPYEQYF. CDR3 bases: TGTGCCAGCAGCTTAGATCGCGGGGGCCCCTACGAGCAGTACTTC. Using reference TRBV11-2 and TRBJ2-7 for the parts outside the CDR3, the full variable domain is EAGVAQSPRYKIIEKRQSVAFWCNPISGHATLYWYQQILGQGPKLLIQFQNNGVVDDSQLPKDRFSAERLKGVDSTLKIQPAKLEDSAVYLCASSLDRGGPYEQYFGPGTRLTVT.

This clonotype was found many times. The gene calls are TRBV3-1 and TRBJ2-2; D is ambiguous. The length of the CDR3 is 13 residues. The ends were cut back, 6 bases at V and 5 bases at J, with 10 bases in the middle. Germline assignment: CDR1 LGHDT and CDR2 YNNKEL (reference sequence). This chain's CDR3 is CASSARETGELFF. The CDR3 DNA follows: TGTGCCAGCAGTGCCAGAGAGACCGGGGAGCTGTTTTTT.

The gene calls are TRBV6-1 and TRBJ2-6; D is unresolved. V was cut by 5 bases and J by 4 bases, with 9 bases left in between. Germline lookup yields CDR1 MNHNS and CDR2 SASEGT. The CDR3 runs to 14 residues. The CDR3 is CASSQIQGANVLTF. The CDR3 DNA reads TGTGCCAGCAGTCAGATTCAAGGGGCCAACGTCCTGACTTTC.

V gene TRBV9 combines with J gene TRBJ2-1; TRBD2 aligns across 9 bases. V trimming: 4 bases; J trimming: 0 bases; junction bases outside the gene matches: 5. Germline loops: CDR1 SGDLS, CDR2 YYNGEE. This CDR3 has 16 residues. CDR3 residues: CASSLAGTDSYNEQFF. CDR3 in DNA: TGTGCCAGCAGCCTAGCGGGAACCGACTCCTACAATGAGCAGTTCTTC. Full variable domain (outside the CDR3, taken from reference TRBV9 and TRBJ2-1): DSGVTQTPKHLITATGQRVTLRCSPRSGDLSVYWYQQSLDQGLQFLIQYYNGEERAKGNILERFSAQQFPDLHSELNLSSLELGDSALYFCASSLAGTDSYNEQFFGPGTRLTVL.

The chain employs TRBV9 and TRBJ1-5, with D hard to call. This CDR3 has 14 amino acids. V lost 0 bases to trimming and J lost 6 bases, with 10 bases between them. The germline CDR1 and CDR2 sequences are SGDLS and YYNGEE. In DNA form, the CDR3 reads TGTGCCAGCAGCGTAGAACCACTTGGTCAGCCCCAGCATTTT. Protein: CASSVEPLGQPQHF.

This clonotype was observed a handful of times. The chain joins TRBV20-1 to TRBJ2-1; 9 bases line up with TRBD2. Germline V gene sequence: CDR1 DFQATT, CDR2 SNEGSKA (reference sequence). This CDR3 has 15 amino acids. V lost 6 bases, J lost 4 bases, and 10 bases stayed unmatched. The CDR3 region has the DNA TGCAGTGCCTCAAACTGGGGACTAGCTTACAATGAGCAGTTCTTC. This gives the protein CSASNWGLAYNEQFF.

V gene TRBV29-1 combines with J gene TRBJ1-2; 8 nucleotides match TRBD1. The V gene end was trimmed by 7 bases and the J gene end by 5 bases; junction bases not matched to a gene: 9. This CDR3 is built from 13 residues. CDR1 is SQVTM and CDR2 is ANQGSEA in the germline V gene. CDR3 sequence reads: CSALDRATYGYTF. In DNA, the CDR3 is TGCAGCGCCCTGGACAGGGCTACATATGGCTACACCTTC.

This clonotype was seen many times. This sequence joins TRBV10-3 and TRBJ2-7; 13 bases fit TRBD2. Germline-derived CDR1 and CDR2 are ENHRY and SYGVKD. Trimming at V came to 6 bases and at J to 6 bases, leaving 17 bases not matched to a gene. The CDR3 spans 18 residues. CDR3 bases: TGTGCCATCAGCCCGACTAGCGGGAGGCCCCCAGCCTCGGGCGAGCAGTACTTC. It codes for CAISPTSGRPPASGEQYF.

A few counts support this clonotype. The rearrangement joins TRBV6-5 to TRBJ1-4, with D perhaps matching TRBD1 (5 bases). V was clipped by 0 bases and J by 7 bases, with 15 bases between them. The CDR3 is made up of 16 amino acids. Germline values: CDR1 MNHEY, CDR2 SVGAGI. CDR3 in DNA: TGTGCCAGCAGTTACTCGACCTTAGGGGACGGTGAAAAACTGTTTTTT. It encodes CASSYSTLGDGEKLFF.

This clonotype was recorded at least ten times. The chain is built from TRBV7-9 and TRBJ2-1; a possible D gene is TRBD2 (6 bases). V dropped 5 bases and J dropped 10 bases, with 12 bases sitting between them. The CDR3 is 12 residues long. Germline loops: CDR1 SEHNR, CDR2 FQNEAQ (reference sequence). The DNA of the CDR3 is TGTGCCAGCAGCGGAGGGGCTAGGGAGCAGTTCTTC. Protein product: CASSGGAREQFF.